The 31 T cell receptor beta chains listed next were all sequenced from one sample in a study of blood T cell repertoires in COVID-19. Produced via immunoSEQ multiplex PCR; TCRdb's table is partial and in-frame only. Of 200,000 to 300,000 clones in the sample, 75% to 90% were seen once. The sample was peripheral blood. Receptor source: a middle-aged woman who had recovered from COVID-19.

The chain employs TRBV7-2 and TRBJ2-1, with D possibly matching TRBD1 (6 bases). CDR1 SGHTA and CDR2 FQGNSA come from the germline V gene. The CDR3 has 12 amino acids. V was shortened by 5 bases and J by 6 bases, with 8 bases between the two germline ends. The CDR3 loop is CASSAQGNEQFF. In DNA, the CDR3 is TGTGCCAGCAGCGCACAGGGCAATGAGCAGTTCTTC.

The chain joins TRBV4-1 to TRBJ1-3; weak D call: TRBD1 (6 bases). Trimming took off 1 base at V and 0 bases at J, with 10 bases between the two ends. The V gene's germline CDR1 is MGHRA and CDR2 YSYEKL. The CDR3 sequence is 16 residues long. CDR3 sequence: CASSQVFRGSGNTIYF. The CDR3 DNA is TGCGCCAGCAGCCAAGTCTTCAGGGGCTCTGGAAACACCATATATTTT.

Only one count was recorded for this clone. The chain recombines TRBV12-3 or TRBV12-4 with TRBJ1-2; D possibly corresponds to TRBD1 (6 bases). The CDR3 consists of 12 residues. Between the trimmed V and J ends, which lost 6 bases and 4 bases, there was a span of 9 bases. This CDR3 reads CASRTGTYGYTF. CDR3 in DNA: TGTGCCAGCAGGACAGGTACCTATGGCTACACCTTC.

This clone was seen a single time. The chain has TRBV6-6 and TRBJ1-1; TRBD1 aligns across 8 bases. The ends lost 6 bases at V and 3 bases at J; junction bases unmatched: 9. The CDR3 length is 15 residues. Germline V gene lookup returns CDR1 MNHNY and CDR2 SVGAGI (reference sequence). The CDR3: CASRPGTGADTEAFF. The CDR3, as DNA: TGTGCCAGCAGGCCCGGGACAGGTGCTGACACTGAAGCTTTCTTT.

The chain combines TRBV6-5 with TRBJ2-2, with 7 positions matching TRBD1. Losses at the gene ends were 4 bases for V and 4 bases for J; bases not matched to a gene: 9. CDR3 length equals 16 residues. Germline CDR1 is MNHEY and CDR2 is SVGAGI. The CDR3 spells CASSSQSTGTTGELFF. The CDR3 DNA follows: TGTGCCAGCAGTTCTCAATCGACAGGGACCACCGGGGAGCTGTTTTTT.

V usage is TRBV30 and J usage is TRBJ1-2; D remains unclear. The length of the CDR3 is 11 residues. Germline values: CDR1 GTSNPN, CDR2 SVGIG (reference sequence). The V gene lost 5 bases and the J gene lost 3 bases, with 7 bases spanning the gap. DNA for the CDR3: TGTGCCTGGCTCCAGTACTATGGCTACACCTTC. This gives the protein CAWLQYYGYTF. The full variable domain, with the rest looked up from reference TRBV30 and TRBJ1-2, is SQTIHQWPATLVQPVGSPLSLECTVEGTSNPNLYWYRQAAGRGLQLLFYSVGIGQISSEVPQNLSASRPQDRQFILSSKKLLLSDSGFYLCAWLQYYGYTFGSGTRLTVV.

The rearrangement joins TRBV12-5 to TRBJ1-2; D is unresolved. The ends were cut back, 4 bases at V and 3 bases at J, with 12 bases in the middle. The CDR3 is 14 residues long. Germline V gene data show CDR1 as LGHNT and CDR2 as FRNRAP. CDR3 loop: CASGSAGGYYGYTF. The CDR3 DNA sequence: TGTGCTAGTGGTTCCGCGGGAGGCTACTATGGCTACACCTTC. The entire variable domain, with the rest obtained from reference TRBV12-5 and TRBJ1-2, is as follows: DARVTQTPRHKVTEMGQEVTMRCQPILGHNTVFWYRQTMMQGLELLAYFRNRAPLDDSGMPKDRFSAEMPDATLATLKIQPSEPRDSAVYFCASGSAGGYYGYTFGSGTRLTVV.

The rearrangement uses TRBV11-2 and TRBJ2-1; 14 bases align to TRBD2. This CDR3 region has 17 residues. V shed 4 bases and J 7 bases; nucleotides not matched to a gene: 9. The V gene's germline CDR1 is SGHAT and CDR2 FQNNGV. The CDR3 reads CASSSRLAGGGLNEQFF. CDR3 nucleotide sequence: TGTGCCAGCAGCTCCCGACTAGCGGGGGGGGGTTTGAATGAGCAGTTCTTC.

The chain is built from TRBV30 and TRBJ1-2; D gene ambiguous. Per the germline V gene, CDR1 is GTSNPN and CDR2 is SVGIG (reference sequence). The V and J ends lost 4 bases and 7 bases respectively, with 16 bases between them. The CDR3 is 13 amino acids. The CDR3 nucleotides read TGTGCCTGGAATATTTTAGCCAGTGGTGGCTACACCTTC. It is translated as CAWNILASGGYTF.

This chain connects TRBV7-2 to TRBJ2-5, with D possibly matching TRBD2 (6 bases). V dropped 1 base and J dropped 5 bases, with 8 bases sitting between them. This CDR3 is built from 13 residues. CDR1 SGHTA and CDR2 FQGNSA come from the germline V gene. This chain's CDR3 is CASSLDAGETQYF. CDR3 in DNA: TGTGCCAGCAGCTTAGACGCGGGGGAGACCCAGTACTTC.

This chain joins TRBV6-5 and TRBJ2-7, with D hard to call. The CDR3 consists of 12 residues. CDR1 and CDR2 from the germline V gene are MNHEY and SVGAGI. V was shortened by 5 bases and J by 4 bases, with 9 bases between the two germline ends. The CDR3 sequence is CASSLSRYEQYF. The DNA of the CDR3 is TGTGCCAGCAGTCTGAGCCGTTACGAGCAGTACTTC.

The J gene is TRBJ1-4, the V gene TRBV28; a possible D gene is TRBD1 (5 bases). Germline assignment: CDR1 MDHEN and CDR2 SYDVKM. V gave up 3 bases and J gave up 7 bases, with 24 bases separating them. The CDR3 runs to 18 residues. The CDR3 loop is CASSFHPGQGGNSEKLFF. CDR3 sequence (DNA): TGTGCCAGCAGTTTCCATCCGGGGCAGGGAGGGAATAGTGAAAAACTGTTTTTT.

V and J are TRBV5-1 and TRBJ1-1, with D tentatively TRBD1 (5 bases). With 0 bases removed from V and 4 bases from J, the gap between germline ends came to 19 bases. CDR3 length equals 17 residues. Germline CDR1 reads SGHRS; CDR2 reads YFSETQ. The CDR3 region has the DNA TGCGCCAGCAGCTTGGGAGGGTGGATGGGGGGTGGCACTGAAGCTTTCTTT. It yields the protein CASSLGGWMGGGTEAFF.

The chain links TRBV13 to TRBJ1-2, with 7 bases matching TRBD1. J was trimmed by 1 base and V by 4 bases; bases with no gene match: 15. The germline V gene encodes CDR1 PRHDT and CDR2 FYEKMQ (reference sequence). The CDR3 consists of 18 residues. CDR3 residues: CASSSGSPGQIFNYGYTF. The CDR3 nucleotides read TGTGCCAGCAGCTCAGGGTCACCGGGACAGATTTTTAACTATGGCTACACCTTC.

The genes are TRBV12-5 and TRBJ1-1, with D unresolved. V was shortened by 3 bases and J by 1 base, with 6 bases between the two germline ends. This CDR3 region has 13 residues. CDR1 is LGHNT, CDR2 FRNRAP, per germline. The CDR3 spells CASGLEENTEAFF. The CDR3 bases are TGTGCTAGTGGTTTAGAGGAGAACACTGAAGCTTTCTTT.

J is TRBJ2-3 and V is TRBV4-3; 7 nucleotides agree with TRBD2. CDR3 length: 17 amino acids. Germline-derived CDR1 and CDR2 are LGHNA and YSLEER. The trim removed 3 bases at V and 0 bases at J, leaving 9 bases unmatched. The CDR3 DNA sequence: TGCGCCAGCAGCCATGAAGCTAGCGGAGCTAGCACAGATACGCAGTATTTT. This translates into CASSHEASGASTDTQYF.

The chain carries TRBV7-9 and TRBJ1-5, with 7 positions matching TRBD1. Germline V gene lookup returns CDR1 SEHNR and CDR2 FQNEAQ (reference sequence). The CDR3 has 12 amino acids. V dropped 6 bases and J dropped 7; count of bases not matched to a gene: 3. The CDR3 is CASRLGQQPQHF. The CDR3 DNA follows: TGTGCCAGCAGATTGGGACAGCAGCCCCAGCATTTT.

V usage is TRBV2 and J usage is TRBJ2-1; no clear D. The V gene's germline CDR1 is SNHLY and CDR2 FYNNEI. The ends were cut back, 6 bases at V and 0 bases at J, with 6 bases in the middle. The CDR3 has 13 residues. The CDR3 loop is CASRFSSYNEQFF. In nucleotides, the CDR3 is TGTGCCAGCAGGTTTAGCTCCTACAATGAGCAGTTCTTC.

The gene calls are TRBV6-2 or TRBV6-3 and TRBJ1-2; 8 bases are a match to TRBD1. Germline CDR1 and CDR2: MNHEY and SVGEGT. V dropped 5 bases and J dropped 10; count of bases not matched to a gene: 15. The CDR3 has 15 amino acids. The CDR3 DNA sequence: TGTGCCAGCAGTCTTGTACCCGGGACAGGAGCGGTCTACACCTTC. Protein: CASSLVPGTGAVYTF.

V usage is TRBV7-3 and J usage is TRBJ2-5, with D maybe TRBD2 (6 bases). The CDR3 has 13 amino acids. Germline V CDR1 and CDR2: SGHTA, FQGTGA. Trimming cost V 10 bases and J 4 bases, with 16 bases left between them. The CDR3 protein is CATSGGVGETQYF. Here the CDR3 DNA reads TGTGCCACCTCAGGCGGGGTAGGAGAGACCCAGTACTTC. The entire variable domain, with the rest obtained from reference TRBV7-3 and TRBJ2-5, is as follows: GAGVSQTPSNKVTEKGKYVELRCDPISGHTALYWYRQSLGQGPEFLIYFQGTGAADDSGLPNDRFFAVRPEGSVSTLKIQRTERGDSAVYLCATSGGVGETQYFGPGTRLLVL.

This sequence joins TRBV19 and TRBJ1-2; D might be TRBD1 (6 bases). Germline values: CDR1 LNHDA, CDR2 SQIVND (reference sequence). V was shortened by 8 bases and J by 8 bases, with 33 bases between the two germline ends. This CDR3 contains 18 residues. The CDR3, as DNA: TGTGCCAGTTCGGAGCCCGGGGGGAGTTATCAGGGGAGAGGCGGCTACACCTTC. Residues: CASSEPGGSYQGRGGYTF.

The chain employs TRBV5-1 and TRBJ1-4; D is ambiguous. The CDR3 spans 15 residues. Per germline, CDR1 SGHRS and CDR2 YFSETQ. V lost 4 bases to trimming and J lost 5 bases, with 15 bases between them. For the CDR3, the DNA is TGCGCCAGCAGCCCCGGTGGGAGGGTGAATGAAAAACTGTTTTTT. Translated, it gives CASSPGGRVNEKLFF.

The J gene is TRBJ2-5, the V gene TRBV5-4; 7 nucleotides agree with TRBD1. The germline V gene has CDR1 SGHNT and CDR2 YYREEE (reference sequence). This CDR3 spans 13 amino acids. After removal of 8 bases from V and 2 bases from J, the junction contained 6 bases not matched to a gene. CDR3 sequence (DNA): TGTGCCAGTACTTGGACAGGACAAGAGACCCAGTACTTC. This gives the protein CASTWTGQETQYF. Full variable domain (outside the CDR3, taken from reference TRBV5-4 and TRBJ2-5): ETGVTQSPTHLIKTRGQQVTLRCSSQSGHNTVSWYQQALGQGPQFIFQYYREEENGRGNFPPRFSGLQFPNYSSELNVNALELDDSALYLCASTWTGQETQYFGPGTRLLVL.

To note about this clone: Other DNA sequences in the sample encode the same CDR3. This chain links TRBV6-5 with TRBJ1-2; a possible D gene is TRBD1 (5 bases). CDR1 is MNHEY, CDR2 SVGAGI, per germline. The V gene lost 7 bases and the J gene lost 5 bases, with 11 bases spanning the gap. The CDR3 consists of 12 residues. The CDR3 DNA reads TGTGCCAGCACCGGGGGTGGATATGGCTACACCTTC. Translation gives CASTGGGYGYTF.

The chain recombines TRBV5-1 with TRBJ2-3; D not certain. The ends were cut back, 3 bases at V and 6 bases at J, with 11 bases in the middle. CDR1 is SGHRS, CDR2 YFSETQ, per germline. The CDR3 loop spans 13 amino acids. The CDR3 DNA is TGCGCCAGCAGCTCTTCCTACAGTGATACGCAGTATTTT. Amino acids: CASSSSYSDTQYF.

The chain combines TRBV6-5 with TRBJ2-3, with D possibly being TRBD2 (6 bases). V lost 0 bases, J lost 2 bases, and 12 bases lay in between. The CDR3 is 16 residues long. CDR1 and CDR2 (germline): MNHEY, SVGAGI. This CDR3 reads CASSYSTGELTDTQYF. The CDR3 bases are TGTGCCAGCAGTTACTCGACGGGGGAGCTCACAGATACGCAGTATTTT.

The DNA for the CDR3 is TGTGCCAGCGGGCTAGCGGGGGGGACAGATACGCAGTATTTT. Translated: CASGLAGGTDTQYF. V and J are TRBV27 and TRBJ2-3; 12 bases fit TRBD2. The CDR3 has 14 residues. Germline assignment: CDR1 MNHEY and CDR2 SMNVEV (reference sequence). V lost 8 bases to trimming and J lost 3 bases; unmatched junction nucleotides: 3.

The chain is built from TRBV2 and TRBJ2-5, with 11 positions matching TRBD2. The CDR3 is 17 residues long. Germline V gene lookup returns CDR1 SNHLY and CDR2 FYNNEI. J was trimmed by 5 bases and V by 5 bases; bases with no gene match: 13. The DNA of the CDR3 is TGTGCCAGCAGTTTACTAGCGGGGGCACTTTTTGGGGAGACCCAGTACTTC. Encoded protein: CASSLLAGALFGETQYF.

This clone was detected once. The V call is TRBV3-1 (or the pseudogene TRBV3-2), the J call TRBJ2-1; the match to TRBD2 covers 10 bases. Germline V CDR1 and CDR2: LGHDT, YNNKEL (reference sequence). This CDR3 comprises 16 residues. The V gene end was trimmed by 3 bases and the J gene end by 4 bases; junction bases not matched to a gene: 6. The DNA of the CDR3 is TGTGCCAGCAGCCACTCTGAGCGGGGGGGATACAATGAGCAGTTCTTC. Translation: CASSHSERGGYNEQFF.

This clone was seen once. CDR3 nucleotides: TGTGCCAGCATCTCCCTCCAGGGGGCACCTGAAGCTTTCTTT. As protein: CASISLQGAPEAFF. The chain links TRBV6-5 to TRBJ1-1, with 8 bases identical to TRBD1. The CDR3 totals 14 residues. V shed 7 bases, J shed 6 bases, and the junction held 10 bases outside the gene matches. Germline CDR1 is MNHEY and CDR2 is SVGAGI.

This clone showed up just once. V is TRBV6-2 or TRBV6-3 and J is TRBJ1-6, with D unclear. The CDR3 sequence is 16 residues long. Looked up from germline, CDR1 is MNHEY and CDR2 is SVGEGT. Trimming cost V 2 bases and J 1 base, with 9 bases left between them. CDR3 in amino acids: CASSYEGGSYNSPLHF. The CDR3 DNA is TGTGCCAGCAGTTACGAGGGTGGTTCCTATAATTCACCCCTCCACTTT.